The 4 T cell receptor beta chains below all came from one sample that was sequenced in a study of blood T cell repertoires in COVID-19. TCRdb's table, derived via immunoSEQ multiplex PCR, lists solely in-frame clones and lacks some. The table lists a few hundred thousand clones, approximately 91% of them singletons. Sequences were obtained from PBMCs or T cells enriched from blood (not recorded which). Receptor source: a woman aged 60-75 years who had recovered from COVID-19.

The V call is TRBV6-2 or TRBV6-3, the J call TRBJ1-3, with a possible D match to TRBD1 (5 bases). The CDR3 extends over 16 amino acids. V was cut by 0 bases and J by 2 bases, with 11 bases left in between. Germline V CDR1 and CDR2: MNHEY, SVGEGT. The CDR3 sequence is CASSYSTGGAGNTIYF. In DNA, the CDR3 is TGTGCCAGCAGTTACTCGACTGGAGGGGCTGGAAACACCATATATTTT.

The J gene is TRBJ2-7, the V gene TRBV24-1; tentatively, D is TRBD1 (6 bases). Deletions cut 0 bases from V and 0 bases from J, with 8 bases between. The germline V gene has CDR1 KGHDR and CDR2 SFDVKD. The CDR3 runs to 15 residues. This CDR3 reads CATSDLKGDSYEQYV. DNA of the CDR3: TGTGCCACCAGTGATTTGAAGGGGGACTCCTACGAGCAGTACGTC.

J is TRBJ2-6 and V is TRBV21-1; the table's D call, TRBD1, was not checked against the DNA. TRBV21-1 is classified as a pseudogene. The CDR3 has 16 residues. DNA for the CDR3: TGTGCCAGCAGCAAAGGACAGTGCTCTGGGGCCAACGTCCTGACTTTC. Protein sequence: CASSKGQCSGANVLTF.

The chain uses TRBV6-5 and TRBJ1-2; tentative D call: TRBD1 (5 bases). CDR3 size: 15 residues. V was shortened by 0 bases and J by 7 bases, with 15 bases between the two germline ends. Looked up from germline, CDR1 is MNHEY and CDR2 is SVGAGI. CDR3 sequence (DNA): TGTGCCAGCAGTTACTCAAGCAGGGAAGGTGTTGGCTACACCTTC. It yields the protein CASSYSSREGVGYTF.